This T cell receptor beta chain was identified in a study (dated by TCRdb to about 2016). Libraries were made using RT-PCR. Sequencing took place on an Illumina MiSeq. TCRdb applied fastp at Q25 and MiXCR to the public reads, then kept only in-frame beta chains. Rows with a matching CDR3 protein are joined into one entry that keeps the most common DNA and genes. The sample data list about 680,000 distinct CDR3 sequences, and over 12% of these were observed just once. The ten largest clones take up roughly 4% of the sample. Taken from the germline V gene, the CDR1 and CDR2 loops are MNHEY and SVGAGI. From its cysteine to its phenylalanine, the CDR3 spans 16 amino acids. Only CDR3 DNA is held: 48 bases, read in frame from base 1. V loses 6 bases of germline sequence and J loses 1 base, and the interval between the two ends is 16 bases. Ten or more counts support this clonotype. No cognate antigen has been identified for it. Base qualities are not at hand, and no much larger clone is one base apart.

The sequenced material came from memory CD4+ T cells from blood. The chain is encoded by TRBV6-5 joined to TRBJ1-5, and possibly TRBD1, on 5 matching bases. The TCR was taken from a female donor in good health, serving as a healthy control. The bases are TGTGCCAGCAGACCACTCGTCGACAGCAGCAATCAGCCCCAGCATTTT. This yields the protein CASRPLVDSSNQPQHF.